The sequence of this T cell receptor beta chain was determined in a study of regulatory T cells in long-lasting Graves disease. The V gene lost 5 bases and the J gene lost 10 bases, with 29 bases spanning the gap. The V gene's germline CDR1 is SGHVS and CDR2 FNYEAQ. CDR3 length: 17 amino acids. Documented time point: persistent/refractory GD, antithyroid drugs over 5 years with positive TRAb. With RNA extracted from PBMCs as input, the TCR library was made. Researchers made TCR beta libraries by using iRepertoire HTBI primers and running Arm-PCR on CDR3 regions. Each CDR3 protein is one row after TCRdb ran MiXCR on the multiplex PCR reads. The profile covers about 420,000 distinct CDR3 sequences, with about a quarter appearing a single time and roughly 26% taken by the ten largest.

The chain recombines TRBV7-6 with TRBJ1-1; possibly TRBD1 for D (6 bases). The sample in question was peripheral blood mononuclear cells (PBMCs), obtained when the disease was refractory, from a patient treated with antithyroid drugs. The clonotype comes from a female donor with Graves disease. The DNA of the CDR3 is TGTGCCAGCAGCCCGAGGCTTTCGACAGGCCAAACTGGTGGAGCTTTCTTT. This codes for CASSPRLSTGQTGGAFF.